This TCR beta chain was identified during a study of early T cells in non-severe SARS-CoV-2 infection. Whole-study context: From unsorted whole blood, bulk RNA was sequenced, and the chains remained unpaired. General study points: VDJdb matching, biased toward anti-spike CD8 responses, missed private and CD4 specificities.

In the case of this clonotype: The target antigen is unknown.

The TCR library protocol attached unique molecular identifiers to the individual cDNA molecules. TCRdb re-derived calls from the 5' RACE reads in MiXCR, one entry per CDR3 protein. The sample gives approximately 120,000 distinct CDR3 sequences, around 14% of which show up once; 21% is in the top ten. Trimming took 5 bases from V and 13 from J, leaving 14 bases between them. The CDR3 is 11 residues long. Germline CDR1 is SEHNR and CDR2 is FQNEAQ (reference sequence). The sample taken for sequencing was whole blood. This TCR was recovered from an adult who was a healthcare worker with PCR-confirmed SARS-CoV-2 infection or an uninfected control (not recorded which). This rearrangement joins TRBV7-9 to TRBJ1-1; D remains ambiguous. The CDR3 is CASSTNARVFF. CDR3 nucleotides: TGTGCCAGCAGCACGAATGCAAGGGTTTTCTTT.